This TCR beta chain was captured in a study of cytomegalovirus exposure and HLA in healthy donors. Study background: Of all 400 or so donors who were genotyped, about 84% belonged to the Caucasian-associated ancestry cluster. Overall study findings and caveats: Specific recognition of CMV antigens was confirmed in vitro for a few chains (all CMV-associated). In a later analysis, HLA-associated beta chains showed higher expansion and lower generation probabilities than comparable chains.

It was with 60 Vbeta and 13 Jbeta primers that the PCR ran. The method was immunoSEQ multiplex PCR; TCRdb's version includes in-frame clones alone and lacks a portion of them. The sample holds just over 80,000 clones. Regarding this clone: Antigen specificity is unknown.

This CDR3 has 14 residues. With 6 bases removed from V and 4 bases from J, the gap between germline ends came to 16 bases. CDR1 is MNHEY, CDR2 SMNVEV, per germline (reference sequence). The chain uses TRBV27 and TRBJ2-7, with a possible D match to TRBD1 (6 bases). This TCR came from a woman in her 30s in good health and CMV-seronegative. What was sequenced was PBMCs. CDR3 DNA sequence: TGTGCCAGCAGCCTCAACCCCGGACAGTACGAGCAGTACTTC. Protein product: CASSLNPGQYEQYF.